This T cell receptor beta chain stems from a study of OX40 agonist ivuxolimab in advanced cancers. The table came from immunoSEQ multiplex PCR; TCRdb's copy has only in-frame clones and leaves some out. This sample yields tens of thousands of clones, of which over 85% are seen a single time; about 6.4% belongs to the top ten. J gave up 2 bases and V 5 bases, and 5 bases lay outside the gene matches. CDR3 length: 16 residues. From germline, CDR1 is PRHDT and CDR2 FYEKMQ (reference sequence). The V gene is TRBV13, the J gene TRBJ2-1; the match to TRBD2 covers 11 bases. The source was CD4+ or CD8+ T cells sorted from blood, collected in a trial of the OX40 agonist ivuxolimab. The receptor's source is an adult with an advanced solid tumor such as melanoma, head and neck, liver or kidney cancer. The CDR3 region is CASSGRLAGTYNEQFF. The CDR3 nucleotides read TGTGCCAGCAGCGGGCGACTAGCGGGGACCTACAATGAGCAGTTCTTC.